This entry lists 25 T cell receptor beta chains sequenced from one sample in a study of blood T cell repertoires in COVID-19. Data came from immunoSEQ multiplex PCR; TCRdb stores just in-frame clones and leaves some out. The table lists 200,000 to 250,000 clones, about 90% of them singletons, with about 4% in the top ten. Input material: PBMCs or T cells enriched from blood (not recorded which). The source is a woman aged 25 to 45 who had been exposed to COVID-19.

DNA of the CDR3: TGTGCCAGCAGTTACAGGCAGGGTATCGAAAAACTGTTTTTT. This gives the protein CASSYRQGIEKLFF. The chain has TRBV6-5 and TRBJ1-4; maybe TRBD1 (5 bases). The V and J ends lost 2 bases and 8 bases respectively, with 12 bases between them. Germline V gene sequence: CDR1 MNHEY, CDR2 SVGAGI. This CDR3 spans 14 amino acids.

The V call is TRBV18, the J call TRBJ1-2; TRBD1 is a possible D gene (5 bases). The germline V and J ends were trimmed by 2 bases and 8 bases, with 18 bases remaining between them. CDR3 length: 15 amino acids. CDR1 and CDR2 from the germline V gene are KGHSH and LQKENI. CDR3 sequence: CASSPSTVPSGGYTF. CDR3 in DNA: TGTGCCAGCTCACCATCGACAGTTCCATCGGGCGGCTACACCTTC.

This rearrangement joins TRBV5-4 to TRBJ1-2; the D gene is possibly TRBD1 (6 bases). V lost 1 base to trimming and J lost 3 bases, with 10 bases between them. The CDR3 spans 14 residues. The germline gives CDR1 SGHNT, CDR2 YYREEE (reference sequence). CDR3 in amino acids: CASSLSGGDYGYTF. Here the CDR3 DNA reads TGTGCCAGCAGCTTGAGCGGGGGCGACTATGGCTACACCTTC. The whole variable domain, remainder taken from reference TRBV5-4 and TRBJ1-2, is ETGVTQSPTHLIKTRGQQVTLRCSSQSGHNTVSWYQQALGQGPQFIFQYYREEENGRGNFPPRFSGLQFPNYSSELNVNALELDDSALYLCASSLSGGDYGYTFGSGTRLTVV.

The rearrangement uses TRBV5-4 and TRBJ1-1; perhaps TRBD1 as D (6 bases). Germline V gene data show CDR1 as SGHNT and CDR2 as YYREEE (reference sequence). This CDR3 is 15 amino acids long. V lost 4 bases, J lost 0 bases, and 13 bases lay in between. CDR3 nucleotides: TGTGCCAGCAGCAAGTCGACAGGTATGAACACTGAAGCTTTCTTT. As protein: CASSKSTGMNTEAFF. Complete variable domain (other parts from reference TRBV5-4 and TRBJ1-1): ETGVTQSPTHLIKTRGQQVTLRCSSQSGHNTVSWYQQALGQGPQFIFQYYREEENGRGNFPPRFSGLQFPNYSSELNVNALELDDSALYLCASSKSTGMNTEAFFGQGTRLTVV.

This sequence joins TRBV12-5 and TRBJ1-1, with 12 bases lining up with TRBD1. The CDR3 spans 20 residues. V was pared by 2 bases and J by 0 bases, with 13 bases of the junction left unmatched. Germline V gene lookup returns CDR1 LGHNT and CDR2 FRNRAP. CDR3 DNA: TGTGCTAGTGGTTTGTCCCTTAGCGGGACAGGGGGCCGGATGAACACTGAAGCTTTCTTT. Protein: CASGLSLSGTGGRMNTEAFF.

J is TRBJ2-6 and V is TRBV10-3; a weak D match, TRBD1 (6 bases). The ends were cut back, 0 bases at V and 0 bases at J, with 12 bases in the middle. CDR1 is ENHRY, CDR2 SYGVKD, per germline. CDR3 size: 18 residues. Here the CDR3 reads CAISESRGGISGANVLTF. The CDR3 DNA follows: TGTGCCATCAGTGAGTCTAGAGGGGGTATCTCTGGGGCCAACGTCCTGACTTTC.

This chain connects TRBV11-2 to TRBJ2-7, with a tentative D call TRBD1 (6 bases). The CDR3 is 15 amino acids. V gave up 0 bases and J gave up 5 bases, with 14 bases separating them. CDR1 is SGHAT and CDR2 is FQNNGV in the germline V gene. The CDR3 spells CASSLDIGQLDEQYF. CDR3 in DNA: TGTGCCAGCAGCTTAGACATCGGACAGTTAGACGAGCAGTACTTC.

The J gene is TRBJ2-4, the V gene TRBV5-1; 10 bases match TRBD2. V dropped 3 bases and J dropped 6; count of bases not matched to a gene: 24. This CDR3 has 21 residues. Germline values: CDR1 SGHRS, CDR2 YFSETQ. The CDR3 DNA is TGCGCCAGCAGCTCTGTCTCGGCTAGCGGGAGTGGTGGAAGGGCCGGAAACATTCAGTACTTC. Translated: CASSSVSASGSGGRAGNIQYF.

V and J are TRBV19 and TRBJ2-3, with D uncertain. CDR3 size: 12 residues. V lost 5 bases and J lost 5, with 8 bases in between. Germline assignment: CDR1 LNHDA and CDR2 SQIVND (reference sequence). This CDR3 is CASSSLLDTQYF. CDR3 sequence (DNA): TGTGCCAGTAGTTCTTTACTAGATACGCAGTATTTT.

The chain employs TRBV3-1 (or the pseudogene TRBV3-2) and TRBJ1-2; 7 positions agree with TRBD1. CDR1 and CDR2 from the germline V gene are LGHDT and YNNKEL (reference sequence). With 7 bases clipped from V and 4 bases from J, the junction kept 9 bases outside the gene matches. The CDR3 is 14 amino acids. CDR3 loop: CASTRGGGLYGYTF. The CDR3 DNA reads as TGTGCCAGCACCCGCGGAGGGGGCCTCTATGGCTACACCTTC.

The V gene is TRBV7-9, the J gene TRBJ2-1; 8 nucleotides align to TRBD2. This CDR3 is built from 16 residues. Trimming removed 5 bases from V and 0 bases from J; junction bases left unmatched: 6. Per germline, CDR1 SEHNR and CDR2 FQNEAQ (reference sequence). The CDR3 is CASSHTSGISYNEQFF. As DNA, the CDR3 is TGTGCCAGCAGCCACACTAGCGGAATCTCCTACAATGAGCAGTTCTTC.

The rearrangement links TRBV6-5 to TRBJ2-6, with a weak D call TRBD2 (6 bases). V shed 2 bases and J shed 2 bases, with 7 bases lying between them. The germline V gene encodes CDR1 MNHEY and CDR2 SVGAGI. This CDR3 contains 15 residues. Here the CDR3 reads CASSYTGAGANVLTF. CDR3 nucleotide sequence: TGTGCCAGCAGTTACACGGGGGCTGGGGCCAACGTCCTGACTTTC.

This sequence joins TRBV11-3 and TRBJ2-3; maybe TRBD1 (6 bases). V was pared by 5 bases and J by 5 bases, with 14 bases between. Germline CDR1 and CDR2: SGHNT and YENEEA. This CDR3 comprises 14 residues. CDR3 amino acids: CASSPRQDGDTQYF. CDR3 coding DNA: TGTGCCAGCAGCCCCAGACAGGATGGAGATACGCAGTATTTT. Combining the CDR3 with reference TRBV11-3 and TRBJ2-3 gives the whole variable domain EAGVVQSPRYKIIEKKQPVAFWCNPISGHNTLYWYLQNLGQGPELLIRYENEEAVDDSQLPKDRFSAERLKGVDSTLKIQPAELGDSAVYLCASSPRQDGDTQYFGPGTRLTVL.

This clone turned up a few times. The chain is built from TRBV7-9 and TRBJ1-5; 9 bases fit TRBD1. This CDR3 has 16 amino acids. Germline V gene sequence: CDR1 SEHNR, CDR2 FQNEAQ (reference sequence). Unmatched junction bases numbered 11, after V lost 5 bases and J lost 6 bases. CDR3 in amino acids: CASSPEQGDRVQPQHF. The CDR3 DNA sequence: TGTGCCAGCAGCCCTGAACAGGGGGACAGGGTTCAGCCCCAGCATTTT.

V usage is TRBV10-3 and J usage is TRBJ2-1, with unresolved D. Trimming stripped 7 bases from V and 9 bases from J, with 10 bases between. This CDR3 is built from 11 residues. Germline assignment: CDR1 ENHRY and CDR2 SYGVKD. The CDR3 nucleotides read TGTGCCATCAACCAATCGGGTGAGCAGTTCTTC. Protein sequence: CAINQSGEQFF.

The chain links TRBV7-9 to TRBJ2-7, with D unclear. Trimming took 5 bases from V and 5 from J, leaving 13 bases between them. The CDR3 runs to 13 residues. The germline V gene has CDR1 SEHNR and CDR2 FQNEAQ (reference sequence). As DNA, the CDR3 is TGTGCCAGCAGCCCGGGTTCGGCCCACGAGCAGTACTTC. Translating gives CASSPGSAHEQYF.

Here the CDR3 reads CASTPGRNTQYF. CDR3 in DNA: TGTGCCAGCACCCCCGGGAGGAATACGCAGTATTTT. The rearrangement joins TRBV12-3 or TRBV12-4 to TRBJ2-3; 7 nucleotides agree with TRBD2. V dropped 7 bases and J dropped 7; count of bases not matched to a gene: 5. The CDR3 consists of 12 residues.

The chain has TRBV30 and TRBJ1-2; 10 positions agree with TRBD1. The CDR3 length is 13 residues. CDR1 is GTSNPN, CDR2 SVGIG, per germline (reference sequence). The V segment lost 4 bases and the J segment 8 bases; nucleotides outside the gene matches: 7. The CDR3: CAWTAGQGDGYTF. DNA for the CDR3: TGTGCCTGGACCGCCGGACAGGGGGACGGCTACACCTTC.

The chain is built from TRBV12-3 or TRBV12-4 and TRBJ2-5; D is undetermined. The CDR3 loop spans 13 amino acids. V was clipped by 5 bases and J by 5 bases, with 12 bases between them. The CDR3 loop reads CASSGWSTETQYF. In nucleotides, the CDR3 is TGTGCCAGCAGTGGATGGAGTACGGAGACCCAGTACTTC.

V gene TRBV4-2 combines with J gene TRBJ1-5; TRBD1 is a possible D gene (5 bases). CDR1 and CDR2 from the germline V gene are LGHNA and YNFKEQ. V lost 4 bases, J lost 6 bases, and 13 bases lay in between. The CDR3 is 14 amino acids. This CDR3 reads CASSPLQGFQPQHF. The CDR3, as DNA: TGTGCCAGCAGCCCGCTGCAGGGTTTTCAGCCCCAGCATTTT.

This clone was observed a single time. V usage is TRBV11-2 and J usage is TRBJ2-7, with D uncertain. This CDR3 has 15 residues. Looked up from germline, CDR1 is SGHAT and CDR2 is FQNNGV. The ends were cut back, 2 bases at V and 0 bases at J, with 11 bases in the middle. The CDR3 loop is CASSLSRVHSYEQYF. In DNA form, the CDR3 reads TGTGCCAGCAGCTTATCTCGCGTGCACTCCTACGAGCAGTACTTC. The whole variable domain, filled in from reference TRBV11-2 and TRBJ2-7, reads EAGVAQSPRYKIIEKRQSVAFWCNPISGHATLYWYQQILGQGPKLLIQFQNNGVVDDSQLPKDRFSAERLKGVDSTLKIQPAKLEDSAVYLCASSLSRVHSYEQYFGPGTRLTVT.

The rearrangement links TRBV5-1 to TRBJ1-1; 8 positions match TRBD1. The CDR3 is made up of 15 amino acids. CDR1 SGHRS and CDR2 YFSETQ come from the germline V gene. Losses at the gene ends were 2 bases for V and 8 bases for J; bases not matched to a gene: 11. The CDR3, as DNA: TGCGCCAGCAGCTTAGCCGGGACAGGAGATCGGGAAGCTTTCTTT. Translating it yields CASSLAGTGDREAFF.

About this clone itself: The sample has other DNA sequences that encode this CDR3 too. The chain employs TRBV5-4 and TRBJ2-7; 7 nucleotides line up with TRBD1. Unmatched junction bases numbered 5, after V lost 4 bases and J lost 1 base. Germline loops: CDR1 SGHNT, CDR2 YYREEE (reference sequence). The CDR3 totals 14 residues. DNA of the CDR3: TGTGCCAGCAGCCGTCGACAGGGATCCTACGAGCAGTACTTC. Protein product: CASSRRQGSYEQYF.

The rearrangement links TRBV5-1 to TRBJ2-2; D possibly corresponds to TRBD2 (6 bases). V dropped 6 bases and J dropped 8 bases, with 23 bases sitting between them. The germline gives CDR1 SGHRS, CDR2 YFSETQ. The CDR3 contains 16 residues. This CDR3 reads CASTLYGTSRGGELFF. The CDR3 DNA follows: TGCGCCAGCACCCTTTACGGGACTTCGAGAGGGGGGGAGCTGTTTTTT. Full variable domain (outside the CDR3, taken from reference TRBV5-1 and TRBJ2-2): KAGVTQTPRYLIKTRGQQVTLSCSPISGHRSVSWYQQTPGQGLQFLFEYFSETQRNKGNFPGRFSGRQFSNSRSEMNVSTLELGDSALYLCASTLYGTSRGGELFFGEGSRLTVL.

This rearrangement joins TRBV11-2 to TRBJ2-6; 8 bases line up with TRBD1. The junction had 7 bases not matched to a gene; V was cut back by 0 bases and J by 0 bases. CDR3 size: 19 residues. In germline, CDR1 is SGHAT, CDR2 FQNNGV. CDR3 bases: TGTGCCAGCAGCTTAGATCCCAGGGGGCCTGTCTCTGGGGCCAACGTCCTGACTTTC. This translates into CASSLDPRGPVSGANVLTF. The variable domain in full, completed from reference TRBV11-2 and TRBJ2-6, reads EAGVAQSPRYKIIEKRQSVAFWCNPISGHATLYWYQQILGQGPKLLIQFQNNGVVDDSQLPKDRFSAERLKGVDSTLKIQPAKLEDSAVYLCASSLDPRGPVSGANVLTFGAGSRLTVL.